The 11 T cell receptor beta chains below all came from one sample that was sequenced in a study of OX40 agonist ivuxolimab in advanced cancers. The table came from immunoSEQ multiplex PCR; TCRdb's copy has only in-frame clones and leaves some out. The sample lists roughly 80,000 clones, around 84% occurring once. The sequences come from CD4+ or CD8+ T cells sorted from blood, collected in a trial of the OX40 agonist ivuxolimab. Every receptor here comes from an adult with an advanced solid tumor such as melanoma, head and neck, liver or kidney cancer.

In this sample, this clone turned up a few times. The chain links TRBV30 to TRBJ1-1; 7 bases align to TRBD1. Losses at the gene ends were 2 bases for V and 6 bases for J; bases not matched to a gene: 9. The CDR3 has 14 amino acids. Germline CDR1 GTSNPN, CDR2 SVGIG (reference sequence). The CDR3 protein is CAWSREGASSEAFF. The CDR3 nucleotides are TGTGCCTGGAGTCGGGAGGGGGCCAGCTCTGAAGCTTTCTTT.

The chain employs TRBV28 and TRBJ2-1, with D perhaps TRBD1 (6 bases). This CDR3 has 15 amino acids. CDR1 is MDHEN, CDR2 SYDVKM, per germline. V was pared by 2 bases and J by 4 bases, with 12 bases between. This chain's CDR3 is CASSLLTGEYNEQFF. In DNA, the CDR3 is TGTGCCAGCAGTTTACTGACAGGAGAGTACAATGAGCAGTTCTTC.

V is TRBV19 and J is TRBJ1-5, with D possibly TRBD1 on 6 matching bases. CDR1 is LNHDA, CDR2 SQIVND, per germline (reference sequence). V was clipped by 1 base and J by 4 bases, with 8 bases between them. The length of the CDR3 is 14 residues. This chain's CDR3 is CASSIGGQNQPQHF. CDR3 bases: TGTGCCAGTAGTATAGGTGGACAGAATCAGCCCCAGCATTTT.

As DNA, the CDR3 is TGTGCCATCAGTGAGGGCAGCTATCTCTATGGCTACACCTTC. As protein: CAISEGSYLYGYTF. The chain employs TRBV10-3 and TRBJ1-2, with D uncertain. CDR1 and CDR2 from the germline V gene are ENHRY and SYGVKD. Deletions cut 2 bases from V and 4 bases from J, with 11 bases between. The CDR3 totals 14 residues.

This rearrangement joins TRBV7-2 to TRBJ1-2, with 7 bases lining up with TRBD1. Germline V gives CDR1 SGHTA, CDR2 FQGNSA. V shed 1 base, J shed 7 bases, and the junction held 6 bases outside the gene matches. The CDR3 spans 14 residues. CDR3 coding DNA: TGTGCCAGCAGCTTAGACTCCCAGGGGGGTGGCTACACCTTC. This codes for CASSLDSQGGGYTF.

The chain recombines TRBV4-3 with TRBJ1-1; 7 nucleotides match TRBD1. The CDR3 is 14 residues long. Looked up from germline, CDR1 is LGHNA and CDR2 is YSLEER. V gave up 0 bases and J gave up 5 bases; unmatched junction bases: 3. CDR3: CASSQETGITEAFF. The CDR3 DNA reads as TGCGCCAGCAGCCAAGAGACAGGGATAACTGAAGCTTTCTTT.

This CDR3 is CASSGLFPGQGTGELFF. The CDR3 DNA is TGTGCCAGTAGTGGTCTCTTTCCGGGACAGGGGACGGGGGAGCTGTTTTTT. V gene TRBV19 combines with J gene TRBJ2-2; the match to TRBD1 covers 10 bases. Trimming at V came to 5 bases and at J to 8 bases, leaving 14 bases not matched to a gene. The germline CDR1 and CDR2 sequences are LNHDA and SQIVND (reference sequence). This CDR3 spans 17 amino acids.

This clone was detected only once. The rearrangement joins TRBV7-2 to TRBJ2-1; no clear D. Germline assignment: CDR1 SGHTA and CDR2 FQGNSA. The CDR3 sequence is 16 residues long. V was cut by 1 base and J by 0 bases, with 10 bases left in between. CDR3 coding DNA: TGTGCCAGCAGCTTAGACCGCCCAAACTCCTACAATGAGCAGTTCTTC. It yields the protein CASSLDRPNSYNEQFF.

This chain connects TRBV2 to TRBJ2-7; a possible D gene is TRBD2 (5 bases). Germline loops: CDR1 SNHLY, CDR2 FYNNEI. Trimming took off 7 bases at V and 6 bases at J, with 13 bases between the two ends. The CDR3 covers 12 residues. CDR3 sequence: CASTPGGLEQYF. CDR3 DNA sequence: TGTGCCAGCACACCCGGCGGGCTCGAGCAGTACTTC.

The genes are TRBV6-1 and TRBJ2-5; 9 bases map to TRBD1. Germline V gene data show CDR1 as MNHNS and CDR2 as SASEGT. Germline trimming cut 4 bases from V and 1 base from J; bases unmatched to any gene: 13. CDR3 size: 18 residues. The CDR3 region is CASSATGGDPHFQETQYF. As DNA, the CDR3 is TGTGCCAGCAGTGCCACAGGGGGCGACCCCCACTTCCAAGAGACCCAGTACTTC.

The chain joins TRBV7-2 to TRBJ2-7; D gene ambiguous. There are 15 residues in the CDR3. Germline V gene lookup returns CDR1 SGHTA and CDR2 FQGNSA. Trimming cost V 1 base and J 2 bases, with 12 bases left between them. CDR3 nucleotides: TGTGCCAGCAGCTTAGTAGGACCAATTACCTACGAGCAGTACTTC. Its protein product is CASSLVGPITYEQYF.